This is a list of T cell receptor beta chains from one sample in a study of T-cell reconstitution after alpha-beta-depleted transplantation in children. From the PCR reads, TCRdb called clonotypes with MiXCR, one entry per CDR3 protein. The sample holds about 640,000 distinct CDR3 sequences, approximately 15% seen once. The sample was PBMCs from the stem cell graft donor, taken from the stem cell graft. The receptors derive from a human donor who donated a stem cell graft to a child with acute myeloid leukemia. Each CDR3 is given with its conserved first and last residue. The order of the fields is J gene, D gene, clone size, V gene, CDR3 protein, CDR3 DNA. The D gene is left open where the match is weak. Expanded clones are given a class, and other clones once, few, many or no size at all.

j_gene: TRBJ2-1; d_gene: TRBD2; abundance: few; v_gene: TRBV7-9; CDR3aa: CASSMGTSVLRGEQFF; CDR3nt: TGTGCCAGCAGCATGGGGACTAGCGTCCTGCGGGGCGAGCAGTTCTTC
j_gene: TRBJ2-3; d_gene: TRBD2; abundance: -; v_gene: TRBV4-1; CDR3aa: CASSQVGSGGSTDTQYF; CDR3nt: TGCGCCAGCAGCCAAGTTGGGAGCGGGGGGAGCACAGATACGCAGTATTTT
j_gene: TRBJ2-5; d_gene: TRBD2; abundance: many; v_gene: TRBV29-1; CDR3aa: CSVEVWLAGGETQYF; CDR3nt: TGCAGCGTTGAAGTATGGCTAGCGGGGGGAGAGACCCAGTACTTC
j_gene: TRBJ1-2; d_gene: -; abundance: -; v_gene: TRBV18; CDR3aa: CASSIRGYGYTF; CDR3nt: TGTGCCAGCTCTATTAGAGGCTATGGCTACACCTTC
j_gene: TRBJ1-4; d_gene: -; abundance: -; v_gene: TRBV7-2; CDR3aa: CASSLEGSDGKLFF; CDR3nt: TGTGCCAGCAGCTTGGAGGGATCGGACGGGAAACTGTTTTTT
j_gene: TRBJ2-3; d_gene: TRBD1; abundance: few; v_gene: TRBV20-1; CDR3aa: CSAWDSGSTDTQYF; CDR3nt: TGCAGTGCGTGGGACAGCGGTAGCACAGATACGCAGTATTTT
j_gene: TRBJ2-1; d_gene: -; abundance: once; v_gene: TRBV11-3; CDR3aa: CASSFRLGPYNEQFF; CDR3nt: TGTGCCAGCAGCTTTAGGCTAGGACCCTACAATGAGCAGTTCTTC
j_gene: TRBJ2-5; d_gene: -; abundance: -; v_gene: TRBV24-1; CDR3aa: CATSDSRYQETQYF; CDR3nt: TGTGCCACCAGTGATTCACGGTACCAAGAGACCCAGTACTTC
j_gene: TRBJ1-1; d_gene: -; abundance: -; v_gene: TRBV28; CDR3aa: CASSPDSLRLGAFF; CDR3nt: TGTGCCAGCAGCCCCGACAGCTTACGCCTCGGAGCTTTCTTT
j_gene: TRBJ2-3; d_gene: -; abundance: many; v_gene: TRBV12-3/TRBV12-4; CDR3aa: CASSAQGPTQYF; CDR3nt: TGTGCCAGCAGCGCCCAAGGTCCTACGCAGTATTTT
j_gene: TRBJ2-1; d_gene: -; abundance: -; v_gene: TRBV24-1; CDR3aa: CATSDLIRGTYNEQFF; CDR3nt: TGTGCCACCAGTGATCTCATCAGGGGCACCTACAATGAGCAGTTCTTC
j_gene: TRBJ2-2; d_gene: -; abundance: -; v_gene: TRBV20-1; CDR3aa: CSARGVLPVTNTGELFF; CDR3nt: TGCAGTGCTAGGGGCGTGTTGCCAGTTACGAACACCGGGGAGCTGTTTTTT
j_gene: TRBJ2-5; d_gene: -; abundance: many; v_gene: TRBV7-9; CDR3aa: CASSFRGQQETQYF; CDR3nt: TGTGCCAGCAGCTTTAGAGGGCAACAAGAGACCCAGTACTTC
j_gene: TRBJ1-2; d_gene: -; abundance: -; v_gene: TRBV6-2/TRBV6-3; CDR3aa: CASSEARGYGYTF; CDR3nt: TGTGCCAGCAGTGAGGCCAGAGGCTATGGCTACACCTTC
j_gene: TRBJ1-1; d_gene: TRBD1; abundance: few; v_gene: TRBV9; CDR3aa: CASSVGDRGFTEAFF; CDR3nt: TGTGCCAGCAGCGTAGGGGACAGGGGTTTCACTGAAGCTTTCTTT
j_gene: TRBJ2-1; d_gene: -; abundance: -; v_gene: TRBV27; CDR3aa: CASSYWPPRGDYNEQFF; CDR3nt: TGTGCCAGCAGTTATTGGCCCCCGAGGGGGGACTACAATGAGCAGTTCTTC
j_gene: TRBJ1-1; d_gene: -; abundance: many; v_gene: TRBV6-1; CDR3aa: CASSWLSGARGAFF; CDR3nt: TGTGCCAGCAGCTGGCTGTCAGGGGCACGGGGAGCTTTCTTT
j_gene: TRBJ2-7; d_gene: -; abundance: -; v_gene: TRBV6-2/TRBV6-3; CDR3aa: CASSCSRGGANREQYF; CDR3nt: TGTGCCAGCAGTTGCTCGAGAGGCGGGGCCAACCGAGAGCAGTACTTC
j_gene: TRBJ1-5; d_gene: TRBD1; abundance: few; v_gene: TRBV20-1; CDR3aa: CSASRAGQGVSNQPQHF; CDR3nt: TGCAGTGCCTCGAGGGCGGGTCAGGGGGTTAGTAATCAGCCCCAGCATTTT
j_gene: TRBJ2-2; d_gene: TRBD1; abundance: few; v_gene: TRBV5-4; CDR3aa: CASSQTGNTGGELFF; CDR3nt: TGTGCCAGCAGCCAGACAGGGAATACGGGCGGGGAGCTGTTTTTT
j_gene: TRBJ2-1; d_gene: -; abundance: many; v_gene: TRBV20-1; CDR3aa: CSARQASYNEQFF; CDR3nt: TGCAGTGCTAGGCAGGCCTCCTACAATGAGCAGTTCTTC
j_gene: TRBJ1-2; d_gene: TRBD1; abundance: few; v_gene: TRBV15; CDR3aa: CATSRETGEGYGYTF; CDR3nt: TGTGCCACCAGCAGAGAGACAGGGGAGGGGTATGGCTACACCTTC
j_gene: TRBJ2-7; d_gene: TRBD1; abundance: few; v_gene: TRBV7-2; CDR3aa: CASSFIGTGYEQYF; CDR3nt: TGTGCCAGCAGCTTTATAGGGACAGGCTACGAGCAGTACTTC
j_gene: TRBJ2-1; d_gene: TRBD2; abundance: -; v_gene: TRBV27; CDR3aa: CASSPHPAGRGEQFF; CDR3nt: TGTGCCAGCAGTCCACACCCAGCGGGGAGGGGTGAGCAGTTCTTC
j_gene: TRBJ2-5; d_gene: -; abundance: many; v_gene: TRBV15; CDR3aa: CATSRDLILGGETQYF; CDR3nt: TGTGCCACCAGCAGAGATCTTATATTAGGGGGAGAGACCCAGTACTTC
j_gene: TRBJ2-1; d_gene: -; abundance: few; v_gene: TRBV7-9; CDR3aa: CASSSLGQGGDEQFF; CDR3nt: TGTGCCAGCAGCTCCCTCGGGCAGGGTGGAGATGAGCAGTTCTTC
j_gene: TRBJ2-1; d_gene: -; abundance: many; v_gene: TRBV9; CDR3aa: CASSEGEQDYNEQFF; CDR3nt: TGTGCCAGCAGCGAGGGGGAACAGGACTACAATGAGCAGTTCTTC
j_gene: TRBJ2-3; d_gene: TRBD2; abundance: few; v_gene: TRBV5-5; CDR3aa: CASTPLAGRGTDTQYF; CDR3nt: TGTGCCAGCACCCCTCTCGCAGGGAGGGGCACAGATACGCAGTATTTT
j_gene: TRBJ2-1; d_gene: TRBD2; abundance: -; v_gene: TRBV12-3/TRBV12-4; CDR3aa: CASSLDPSGGFVDEQFF; CDR3nt: TGTGCCAGCAGTTTAGACCCCAGCGGGGGTTTTGTCGATGAGCAGTTCTTC
j_gene: TRBJ2-1; d_gene: -; abundance: few; v_gene: TRBV6-2/TRBV6-3; CDR3aa: CASSYSGAFGGTNEQFF; CDR3nt: TGTGCCAGCAGTTACTCGGGGGCCTTCGGGGGGACCAATGAGCAGTTCTTC
j_gene: TRBJ2-2; d_gene: -; abundance: -; v_gene: TRBV6-1; CDR3aa: CASTSGTGELFF; CDR3nt: TGTGCCAGCACCTCGGGAACCGGGGAGCTGTTTTTT
j_gene: TRBJ2-2; d_gene: TRBD1; abundance: few; v_gene: TRBV5-4; CDR3aa: CASSSGQGANTGELFF; CDR3nt: TGTGCCAGCAGCTCGGGACAGGGGGCAAACACCGGGGAGCTGTTTTTT
j_gene: TRBJ2-7; d_gene: -; abundance: many; v_gene: TRBV4-3; CDR3aa: CASSQDARVPYEQYF; CDR3nt: TGCGCCAGCAGCCAAGATGCCAGGGTCCCCTACGAGCAGTACTTC
j_gene: TRBJ1-2; d_gene: -; abundance: many; v_gene: TRBV20-1; CDR3aa: CSARDWNTNYGYTF; CDR3nt: TGCAGTGCTAGAGATTGGAATACCAACTATGGCTACACCTTC
j_gene: TRBJ1-1; d_gene: -; abundance: -; v_gene: TRBV7-9; CDR3aa: CASTPIGRTEAFF; CDR3nt: TGTGCCAGCACCCCCATCGGTCGCACTGAAGCTTTCTTT
j_gene: TRBJ2-1; d_gene: -; abundance: -; v_gene: TRBV21-1; CDR3aa: CASSKGSAPSHSEAGGPRYNEQFF; CDR3nt: TGTGCCAGCAGCAAAGGAAGTGCCCCATCCCATAGCGAAGCGGGGGGGCCCAGGTACAATGAGCAGTTCTTC
j_gene: TRBJ1-2; d_gene: -; abundance: -; v_gene: TRBV12-3/TRBV12-4; CDR3aa: CASNPGGGPYGYTF; CDR3nt: TGTGCCAGCAACCCGGGTGGGGGGCCCTATGGCTACACCTTC
j_gene: TRBJ2-1; d_gene: -; abundance: -; v_gene: TRBV5-1; CDR3aa: CASSLVPGTPREQFF; CDR3nt: TGCGCCAGCAGCTTGGTCCCAGGCACCCCCAGAGAGCAGTTCTTC
j_gene: TRBJ2-2; d_gene: -; abundance: few; v_gene: TRBV7-2; CDR3aa: CASSRAAGMTGELFF; CDR3nt: TGTGCCAGCAGCCGTGCGGCGGGGATGACCGGGGAGCTGTTTTTT
j_gene: TRBJ1-5; d_gene: -; abundance: -; v_gene: TRBV12-3/TRBV12-4; CDR3aa: CASSLEQDSNQPQHF; CDR3nt: TGTGCCAGCAGTTTAGAACAAGATAGCAATCAGCCCCAGCATTTT
j_gene: TRBJ2-1; d_gene: TRBD1; abundance: few; v_gene: TRBV12-3/TRBV12-4; CDR3aa: CASSEGQGFFSYNEQFF; CDR3nt: TGTGCCAGCAGTGAGGGACAGGGGTTTTTCTCCTACAATGAGCAGTTCTTC
j_gene: TRBJ2-5; d_gene: TRBD2; abundance: few; v_gene: TRBV15; CDR3aa: CATSRDRGSGGETQYF; CDR3nt: TGTGCCACCAGCAGAGATAGGGGCAGCGGGGGCGAGACCCAGTACTTC
j_gene: TRBJ1-1; d_gene: -; abundance: few; v_gene: TRBV9; CDR3aa: CASSVAQGTEAFF; CDR3nt: TGTGCCAGCAGCGTAGCGCAGGGCACTGAAGCTTTCTTT
j_gene: TRBJ2-5; d_gene: TRBD2; abundance: many; v_gene: TRBV7-2; CDR3aa: CASIHPGLAGPLTQYF; CDR3nt: TGTGCCAGCATCCACCCAGGGCTAGCGGGGCCCCTGACCCAGTACTTC
j_gene: TRBJ2-7; d_gene: -; abundance: many; v_gene: TRBV20-1; CDR3aa: CSATQSRAESSYEQYF; CDR3nt: TGCAGTGCTACGCAGTCAAGGGCGGAGAGCTCCTACGAGCAGTACTTC
j_gene: TRBJ1-5; d_gene: -; abundance: few; v_gene: TRBV5-1; CDR3aa: CASSPEGGLNNQPQHF; CDR3nt: TGCGCCAGCAGCCCGGAGGGAGGGTTGAACAATCAGCCCCAGCATTTT
j_gene: TRBJ2-1; d_gene: -; abundance: many; v_gene: TRBV20-1; CDR3aa: CSARASGTDWNEQFF; CDR3nt: TGCAGTGCTAGAGCCTCCGGGACTGACTGGAATGAGCAGTTCTTC
j_gene: TRBJ1-2; d_gene: -; abundance: -; v_gene: TRBV5-1; CDR3aa: CASSLLRDVNDGYTF; CDR3nt: TGCGCCAGCAGCTTGCTTAGGGATGTGAATGATGGCTACACCTTC
j_gene: TRBJ2-1; d_gene: -; abundance: many; v_gene: TRBV15; CDR3aa: CATSRPPGRNEQFF; CDR3nt: TGTGCCACCAGCAGGCCTCCGGGCAGGAATGAGCAGTTCTTC
j_gene: TRBJ2-3; d_gene: -; abundance: few; v_gene: TRBV12-3/TRBV12-4; CDR3aa: CASSFPGIDTQYF; CDR3nt: TGTGCCAGCAGTTTTCCAGGGATAGATACGCAGTATTTT
j_gene: TRBJ2-1; d_gene: TRBD1; abundance: few; v_gene: TRBV24-1; CDR3aa: CATGADRVAEQFF; CDR3nt: TGTGCCACCGGTGCGGACAGGGTGGCTGAGCAGTTCTTC
j_gene: TRBJ2-5; d_gene: -; abundance: few; v_gene: TRBV21-1; CDR3aa: CASSKGQSYAGETQYF; CDR3nt: TGTGCCAGCAGCAAAGGACAGTCCTACGCGGGGGAGACCCAGTACTTC
j_gene: TRBJ2-5; d_gene: TRBD2; abundance: few; v_gene: TRBV12-3/TRBV12-4; CDR3aa: CASRRGGGGVAETQYF; CDR3nt: TGTGCCAGCAGGAGAGGCGGGGGGGGGGTAGCGGAGACCCAGTACTTC
j_gene: TRBJ1-4; d_gene: TRBD1; abundance: few; v_gene: TRBV4-1; CDR3aa: CASSPRTGSTNEKLFF; CDR3nt: TGCGCCAGCAGCCCCAGGACAGGATCAACTAATGAAAAACTGTTTTTT